One and the same sample provided the 26 T cell receptor beta chains below, sequenced in a study of blood T cell repertoires in COVID-19. TCRdb's table, derived via immunoSEQ multiplex PCR, lists solely in-frame clones and lacks some. The table has 120,000 to 150,000 clones, roughly four fifths seen once; the top ten hold roughly 8%. The specimen sequenced was peripheral blood. The receptors were sampled from a human donor with acute or convalescent COVID-19. The donor label of this sample is uncertain.

The chain links TRBV3-1 (or the pseudogene TRBV3-2) to TRBJ1-2; 10 bases align to TRBD1. Germline lookup yields CDR1 LGHDT and CDR2 YNNKEL (reference sequence). The CDR3 loop spans 12 amino acids. Germline trimming cut 3 bases from V and 10 bases from J; bases unmatched to any gene: 2. CDR3 residues: CASSQGQGYYTF. The CDR3 DNA reads as TGTGCCAGCAGCCAGGGACAGGGGTACTACACCTTC.

The rearrangement uses TRBV29-1 and TRBJ2-7, with D perhaps TRBD1 (5 bases). Germline V gene sequence: CDR1 SQVTM, CDR2 ANQGSEA. This CDR3 region has 13 residues. V dropped 5 bases and J dropped 4 bases, with 15 bases sitting between them. CDR3 amino acids: CSVTGPERYEQYF. DNA of the CDR3: TGCAGCGTTACAGGCCCAGAAAGATACGAGCAGTACTTC.

Only one count was recorded for this clone. The V gene is TRBV6-5, the J gene TRBJ2-1; 7 bases are a match to TRBD2. V was pared by 8 bases and J by 0 bases, with 7 bases of the junction left unmatched. Germline values: CDR1 MNHEY, CDR2 SVGAGI. The CDR3 covers 15 residues. CDR3 nucleotide sequence: TGTGCCAGCGGTTCTAGCGGATTCTCCTACAATGAGCAGTTCTTC. Translated: CASGSSGFSYNEQFF.

This clone has just a few counts. This sequence joins TRBV11-3 and TRBJ2-7; the D gene is possibly TRBD2 (5 bases). CDR1 is SGHNT, CDR2 YENEEA, per germline. CDR3 size: 11 residues. The germline V and J ends were trimmed by 3 bases and 12 bases, with 12 bases remaining between them. CDR3 protein: CASSFGIYAYF. CDR3 bases: TGTGCCAGCAGCTTCGGGATCTACGCGTACTTC. The full variable domain, completed using reference TRBV11-3 and TRBJ2-7, is EAGVVQSPRYKIIEKKQPVAFWCNPISGHNTLYWYLQNLGQGPELLIRYENEEAVDDSQLPKDRFSAERLKGVDSTLKIQPAELGDSAVYLCASSFGIYAYFGPGTRLTVT.

V and J are TRBV5-1 and TRBJ2-4, with D possibly being TRBD2 (7 bases). Trimming left V 4 bases short and J 3 bases short, with 17 bases between. Germline loops: CDR1 SGHRS, CDR2 YFSETQ. CDR3 length: 16 residues. The chain's CDR3 is CASSPGGGGGKNIQYF. The CDR3 DNA follows: TGCGCCAGCAGCCCTGGAGGGGGAGGGGGCAAAAACATTCAGTACTTC.

The chain's CDR3 is CASSPTRARVEYGYTF. The CDR3 nucleotides read TGTGCCAGCTCACCAACGAGAGCCAGGGTCGAATATGGCTACACCTTC. The gene calls are TRBV18 and TRBJ1-2, with D perhaps matching TRBD1 (5 bases). The CDR3 is made up of 16 amino acids. Germline CDR1 KGHSH, CDR2 LQKENI. The V end was cut by 2 bases, the J end by 5 bases, with 18 bases between.

This rearrangement joins TRBV24-1 to TRBJ1-1, with 9 bases lining up with TRBD1. CDR1 and CDR2 (germline): KGHDR, SFDVKD. V trimming: 4 bases; J trimming: 6 bases; junction bases outside the gene matches: 11. The CDR3 consists of 16 residues. This CDR3 reads CATSENPGQGLAEAFF. The CDR3 nucleotides are TGTGCCACCAGTGAGAATCCGGGACAGGGTTTGGCTGAAGCTTTCTTT.

The chain is built from TRBV6-5 and TRBJ1-1; 7 bases agree with TRBD1. CDR1 is MNHEY, CDR2 SVGAGI, per germline. The CDR3 length is 14 residues. V lost 6 bases and J lost 6; bases outside the gene matches: 10. CDR3 sequence (DNA): TGTGCCAGCAGATCACCGACAGGGATCCCTGAAGCTTTCTTT. Residues: CASRSPTGIPEAFF.

V and J are TRBV24-1 and TRBJ1-2; 9 bases agree with TRBD1. Germline trimming cut 4 bases from V and 5 bases from J; bases unmatched to any gene: 7. The germline V gene has CDR1 KGHDR and CDR2 SFDVKD. The CDR3 contains 15 residues. CDR3 bases: TGTGCCACCAGTGAAACAGGGGGCTTAGAATATGGCTACACCTTC. It specifies CATSETGGLEYGYTF.

This clone was seen once. V gene TRBV24-1 combines with J gene TRBJ1-5; D gene unclear. The CDR3 is made up of 19 amino acids. CDR1 KGHDR and CDR2 SFDVKD come from the germline V gene. With 1 base removed from V and 1 base from J, the gap between germline ends came to 19 bases. The DNA of the CDR3 is TGTGCCACCAGTGATTTTTCCGCGGCGTCTGCCATGAGCAATCAGCCCCAGCATTTT. Residues: CATSDFSAASAMSNQPQHF.

This chain links TRBV12-3 or TRBV12-4 with TRBJ1-1; D not resolved. The CDR3 contains 13 residues. Trimming shortened V by 5 bases and J by 0 bases, and 7 bases separated the two germline ends. CDR3 coding DNA: TGTGCCAGCAGTAACTCGATGAACACTGAAGCTTTCTTT. This encodes CASSNSMNTEAFF.

The chain has TRBV9 and TRBJ2-3; 7 nucleotides match TRBD2. Germline lookup yields CDR1 SGDLS and CDR2 YYNGEE. The CDR3 contains 16 residues. V lost 3 bases to trimming and J lost 0 bases; unmatched junction nucleotides: 7. CDR3 coding DNA: TGTGCCAGCAGCGCGCGCGCGCGGGGGAGCACAGATACGCAGTATTTT. Translation: CASSARARGSTDTQYF.

In its sample, this clone was seen once. The chain combines TRBV20-1 with TRBJ1-1; 10 nucleotides align to TRBD1. Germline values: CDR1 DFQATT, CDR2 SNEGSKA (reference sequence). The J segment lost 3 bases and the V segment lost 3 bases, leaving 13 bases of the junction unmatched. There are 17 residues in the CDR3. The CDR3 reads CSASRHYYGTGDTEAFF. For the CDR3, the DNA is TGCAGTGCTAGTAGACATTACTATGGGACAGGGGACACTGAAGCTTTCTTT.

The rearrangement links TRBV11-2 to TRBJ1-5; TRBD1 matches 9 bases. Germline V CDR1 and CDR2: SGHAT, FQNNGV. This CDR3 is 16 amino acids long. Trimming cost V 5 bases and J 5 bases; bases outside gene matches: 10. CDR3 residues: CASSHTPGQGYQPQHF. In DNA form, the CDR3 reads TGTGCCAGCAGCCATACCCCGGGACAGGGCTATCAGCCCCAGCATTTT.

The chain is built from TRBV7-3 and TRBJ2-3; 7 positions match TRBD2. Germline V gene sequence: CDR1 SGHTA, CDR2 FQGTGA. Trimming took 5 bases from V and 6 from J; bases not matched to a gene: 11. The CDR3 length is 15 residues. The CDR3 sequence: CASSGGAGTGDTQYF. CDR3 in DNA: TGTGCCAGCAGCGGAGGAGCGGGGACGGGGGATACGCAGTATTTT.

The genes are TRBV4-1 and TRBJ1-6; D gene unclear. Per germline, CDR1 MGHRA and CDR2 YSYEKL. Deletions cut 0 bases from V and 9 bases from J, with 15 bases between. This CDR3 region has 16 residues. The CDR3 nucleotides read TGCGCCAGCAGCCAAGAACGGGCGTCGCGGGTTTCACCCCTCCACTTT. This codes for CASSQERASRVSPLHF.

V and J are TRBV6-5 and TRBJ1-5; 7 nucleotides align to TRBD1. V lost 7 bases and J lost 4; bases outside the gene matches: 4. The CDR3 contains 13 residues. Germline CDR1 and CDR2: MNHEY and SVGAGI. This CDR3 reads CASMGQRNQPQHF. DNA for the CDR3: TGTGCCAGCATGGGACAGCGAAATCAGCCCCAGCATTTT.

This chain joins TRBV5-1 and TRBJ2-3; the D gene is possibly TRBD2 (7 bases). This CDR3 is built from 15 residues. With 0 bases removed from V and 2 bases from J, the gap between germline ends came to 10 bases. Germline V gene lookup returns CDR1 SGHRS and CDR2 YFSETQ. The CDR3 DNA reads TGCGCCAGCAGCTTGGAGGGGGGGCTCACAGATACGCAGTATTTT. Protein: CASSLEGGLTDTQYF.

This chain links TRBV11-3 with TRBJ2-3, with 8 bases identical to TRBD1. Per the germline V gene, CDR1 is SGHNT and CDR2 is YENEEA. This CDR3 spans 15 amino acids. With 6 bases clipped from V and 5 bases from J, the junction kept 10 bases outside the gene matches. CDR3 sequence: CASSSGGGRRDTQYF. CDR3 sequence (DNA): TGTGCCAGCAGTTCAGGGGGCGGTAGGCGAGATACGCAGTATTTT. Filled out from reference TRBV11-3 and TRBJ2-3, the complete variable domain reads EAGVVQSPRYKIIEKKQPVAFWCNPISGHNTLYWYLQNLGQGPELLIRYENEEAVDDSQLPKDRFSAERLKGVDSTLKIQPAELGDSAVYLCASSSGGGRRDTQYFGPGTRLTVL.

This sequence joins TRBV20-1 and TRBJ2-5; TRBD2 is a possible D gene (5 bases). This CDR3 contains 11 residues. Germline V CDR1 and CDR2: DFQATT, SNEGSKA (reference sequence). The CDR3 loop is CSGVFQETQYF. CDR3 sequence (DNA): TGCAGCGGGGTGTTCCAAGAGACCCAGTACTTC.

The rearrangement links TRBV15 to TRBJ2-7, with 8 bases that match TRBD2. CDR1 and CDR2 (germline): LNHNV, YYDKDF (reference sequence). V dropped 0 bases and J dropped 4; count of bases not matched to a gene: 5. CDR3 length: 15 amino acids. The DNA for the CDR3 is TGTGCCACCAGCAGAGATTACGGGGGGGTGTACGAGCAGTACGTC. Residues: CATSRDYGGVYEQYV.

The chain recombines TRBV7-7 with TRBJ2-1; 8 bases map to TRBD1. From germline, CDR1 is SSHAT and CDR2 FNYEAQ (reference sequence). V shed 4 bases and J 5 bases; nucleotides not matched to a gene: 7. The CDR3 covers 15 residues. CDR3 residues: CASSSGQGSHNEQFF. The CDR3 coding sequence is TGTGCCAGCAGCTCCGGACAGGGCTCACACAATGAGCAGTTCTTC. Filled out from reference TRBV7-7 and TRBJ2-1, the complete variable domain reads GAGVSQSPRYKVTKRGQDVTLRCDPISSHATLYWYQQALGQGPEFLTYFNYEAQPDKSGLPSDRFSAERPEGSISTLTIQRTEQRDSAMYRCASSSGQGSHNEQFFGPGTRLTVL.

This clone was counted a few times. This chain joins TRBV2 and TRBJ2-1; 12 bases are a match to TRBD2. Germline CDR1 reads SNHLY; CDR2 reads FYNNEI. The V and J ends lost 5 bases and 5 bases, in that order; junction bases with no gene match: 13. The CDR3 has 18 amino acids. The CDR3 region is CASSRRWALAGGDNEQFF. CDR3 nucleotides: TGTGCCAGCAGTCGAAGGTGGGCCCTAGCGGGGGGGGACAATGAGCAGTTCTTC.

A single count supports this clone. One end of the junction fails to match germline, which may point to a read error. CDR3 nucleotide sequence: TGTGCCAGCAGCTTAGGGGGCATGAGATGGGGCACTCAAGCTTTCTTT. Protein: CASSLGGMRWGTQAFF. The chain combines TRBV7-2 with TRBJ1-1; tentatively, D is TRBD1 (5 bases). This CDR3 comprises 16 residues. Germline V CDR1 and CDR2: SGHTA, FQGNSA. Based on the CDR3 plus reference TRBV7-2 and TRBJ1-1, the full variable domain is GAGVSQSPSNKVTEKGKDVELRCDPISGHTALYWYRQSLGQGLEFLIYFQGNSAPDKSGLPSDRFSAERTGGSVSTLTIQRTQQEDSAVYLCASSLGGMRWGTQAFFGQGTRLTVV.

The rearrangement uses TRBV3-1 (or the pseudogene TRBV3-2) and TRBJ1-5; unclear D gene. There are 13 residues in the CDR3. Trimming removed 0 bases from V and 5 bases from J, with 5 bases in between. From germline, CDR1 is LGHDT and CDR2 YNNKEL (reference sequence). The CDR3 is CASSQDRYQPQHF. CDR3 DNA: TGTGCCAGCAGCCAAGATCGGTATCAGCCCCAGCATTTT.

This chain connects TRBV12-5 to TRBJ1-2, with D perhaps matching TRBD1 (5 bases). Trimming pared 5 bases from V and 6 bases from J, leaving 10 bases between. The CDR3 consists of 12 residues. Looked up from germline, CDR1 is LGHNT and CDR2 is FRNRAP. The CDR3 loop reads CASGTGGDGYTF. CDR3 sequence (DNA): TGTGCTAGTGGTACCGGGGGGGATGGCTACACCTTC.